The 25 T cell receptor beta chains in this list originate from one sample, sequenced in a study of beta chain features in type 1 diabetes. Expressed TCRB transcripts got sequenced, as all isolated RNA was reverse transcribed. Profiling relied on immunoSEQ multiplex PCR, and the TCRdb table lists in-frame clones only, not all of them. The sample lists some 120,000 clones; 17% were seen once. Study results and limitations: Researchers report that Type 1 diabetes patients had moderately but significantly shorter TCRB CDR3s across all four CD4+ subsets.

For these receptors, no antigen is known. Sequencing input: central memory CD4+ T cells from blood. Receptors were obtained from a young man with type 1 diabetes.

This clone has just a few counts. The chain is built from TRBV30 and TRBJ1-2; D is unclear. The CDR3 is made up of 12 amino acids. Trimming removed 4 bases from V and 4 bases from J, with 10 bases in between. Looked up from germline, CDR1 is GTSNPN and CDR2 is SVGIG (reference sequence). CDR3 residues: CAWTSWSYGYTF. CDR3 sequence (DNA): TGTGCCTGGACCTCTTGGAGCTATGGCTACACCTTC.

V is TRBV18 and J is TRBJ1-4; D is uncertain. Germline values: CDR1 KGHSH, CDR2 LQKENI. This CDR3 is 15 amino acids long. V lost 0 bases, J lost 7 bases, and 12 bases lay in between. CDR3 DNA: TGTGCCAGCTCACCACCGTCCATTCTGGGTGAAAAACTGTTTTTT. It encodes CASSPPSILGEKLFF. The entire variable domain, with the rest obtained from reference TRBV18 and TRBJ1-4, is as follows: NAGVMQNPRHLVRRRGQEARLRCSPMKGHSHVYWYRQLPEEGLKFMVYLQKENIIDESGMPKERFSAEFPKEGPSILRIQQVVRGDSAAYFCASSPPSILGEKLFFGSGTQLSVL.

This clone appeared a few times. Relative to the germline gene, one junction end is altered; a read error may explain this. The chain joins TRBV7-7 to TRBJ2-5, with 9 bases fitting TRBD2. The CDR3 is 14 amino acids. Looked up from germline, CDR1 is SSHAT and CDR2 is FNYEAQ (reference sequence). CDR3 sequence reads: CASSSRLAEKTQYF. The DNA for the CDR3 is TGTGCTAGCAGTTCACGACTAGCGGAGAAGACCCAGTACTTC.

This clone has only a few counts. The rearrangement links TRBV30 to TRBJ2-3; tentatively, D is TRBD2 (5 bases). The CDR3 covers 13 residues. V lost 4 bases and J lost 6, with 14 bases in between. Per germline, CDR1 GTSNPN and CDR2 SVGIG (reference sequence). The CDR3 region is CAWNPRGSDTQYF. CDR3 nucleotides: TGTGCCTGGAACCCCCGGGGAAGCGATACGCAGTATTTT.

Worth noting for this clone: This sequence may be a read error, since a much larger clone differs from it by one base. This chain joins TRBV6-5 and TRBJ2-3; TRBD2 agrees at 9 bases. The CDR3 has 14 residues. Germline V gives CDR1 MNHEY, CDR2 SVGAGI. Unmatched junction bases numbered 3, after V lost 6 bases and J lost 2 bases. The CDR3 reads CASSLAGATDTQYF. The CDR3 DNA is TGTGCCAGCAGCTTAGCGGGGGCCACAGATACGCAGTATTTT.

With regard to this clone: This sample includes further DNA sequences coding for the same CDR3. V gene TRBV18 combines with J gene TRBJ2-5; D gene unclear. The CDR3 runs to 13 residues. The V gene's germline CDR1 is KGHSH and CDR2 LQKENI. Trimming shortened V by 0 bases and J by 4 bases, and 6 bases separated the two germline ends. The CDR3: CASSPPSGETQYF. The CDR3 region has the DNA TGTGCCAGCTCACCACCGTCTGGAGAGACCCAGTACTTC.

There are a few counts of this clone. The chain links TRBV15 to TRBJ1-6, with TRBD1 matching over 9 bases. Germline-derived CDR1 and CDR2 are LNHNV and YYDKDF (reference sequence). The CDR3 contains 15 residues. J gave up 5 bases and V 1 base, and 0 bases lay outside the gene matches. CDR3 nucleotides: TGTGCCACCAGCAGAGGGGACAGGGATAATTCACCCCTCCACTTT. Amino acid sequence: CATSRGDRDNSPLHF.

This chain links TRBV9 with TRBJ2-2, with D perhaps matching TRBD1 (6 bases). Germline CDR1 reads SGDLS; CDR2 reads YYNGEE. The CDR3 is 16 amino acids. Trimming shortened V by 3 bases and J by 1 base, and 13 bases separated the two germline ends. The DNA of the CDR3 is TGTGCCAGCAGCGCAAGAACAGGGTGGAACACCGGGGAGCTGTTTTTT. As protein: CASSARTGWNTGELFF.

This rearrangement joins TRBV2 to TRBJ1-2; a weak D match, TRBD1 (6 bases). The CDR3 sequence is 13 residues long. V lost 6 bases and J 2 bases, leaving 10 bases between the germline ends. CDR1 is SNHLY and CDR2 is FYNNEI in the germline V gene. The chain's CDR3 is CASRDTGNYGYTF. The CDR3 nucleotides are TGTGCCAGCAGGGACACAGGGAACTATGGCTACACCTTC.

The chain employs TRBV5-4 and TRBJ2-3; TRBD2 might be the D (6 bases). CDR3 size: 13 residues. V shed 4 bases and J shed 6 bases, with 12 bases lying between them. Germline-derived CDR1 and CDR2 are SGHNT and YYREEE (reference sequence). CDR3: CASSPDREDTQYF. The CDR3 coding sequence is TGTGCCAGCAGCCCCGATCGGGAGGATACGCAGTATTTT.

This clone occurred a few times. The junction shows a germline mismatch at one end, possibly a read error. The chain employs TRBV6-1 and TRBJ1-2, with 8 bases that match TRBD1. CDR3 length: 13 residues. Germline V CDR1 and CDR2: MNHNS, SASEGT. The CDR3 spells CATSWTGRYGYTF. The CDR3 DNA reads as TGTGCCACCAGTTGGACAGGGAGGTATGGCTACACCTTC.

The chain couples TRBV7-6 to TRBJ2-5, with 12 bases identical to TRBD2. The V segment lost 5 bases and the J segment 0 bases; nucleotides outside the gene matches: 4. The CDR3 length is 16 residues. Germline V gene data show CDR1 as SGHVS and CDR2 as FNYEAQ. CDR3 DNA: TGTGCCAGCAGCAACGGACTAGCGGGAAACCAAGAGACCCAGTACTTC. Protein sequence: CASSNGLAGNQETQYF.

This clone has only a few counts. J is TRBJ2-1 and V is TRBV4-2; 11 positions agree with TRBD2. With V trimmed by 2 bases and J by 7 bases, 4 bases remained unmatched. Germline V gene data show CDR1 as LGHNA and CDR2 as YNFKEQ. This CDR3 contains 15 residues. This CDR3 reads CASSQLTSGVNEQFF. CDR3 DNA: TGTGCCAGCAGCCAATTGACTAGCGGGGTTAATGAGCAGTTCTTC.

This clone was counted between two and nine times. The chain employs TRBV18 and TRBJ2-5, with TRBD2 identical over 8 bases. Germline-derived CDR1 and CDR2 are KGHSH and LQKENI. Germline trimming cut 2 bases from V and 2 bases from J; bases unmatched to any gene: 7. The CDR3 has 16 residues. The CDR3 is CASSPNGGGLQETQYF. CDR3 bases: TGTGCCAGCTCACCAAACGGCGGGGGGCTTCAAGAGACCCAGTACTTC. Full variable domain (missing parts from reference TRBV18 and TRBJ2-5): NAGVMQNPRHLVRRRGQEARLRCSPMKGHSHVYWYRQLPEEGLKFMVYLQKENIIDESGMPKERFSAEFPKEGPSILRIQQVVRGDSAAYFCASSPNGGGLQETQYFGPGTRLLVL.

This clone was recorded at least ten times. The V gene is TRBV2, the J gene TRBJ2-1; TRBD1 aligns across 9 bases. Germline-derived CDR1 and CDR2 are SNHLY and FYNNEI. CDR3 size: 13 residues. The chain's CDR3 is CTTQGASYNEQFF. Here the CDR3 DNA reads TGTACTACACAGGGGGCGAGTTACAATGAGCAGTTCTTC.

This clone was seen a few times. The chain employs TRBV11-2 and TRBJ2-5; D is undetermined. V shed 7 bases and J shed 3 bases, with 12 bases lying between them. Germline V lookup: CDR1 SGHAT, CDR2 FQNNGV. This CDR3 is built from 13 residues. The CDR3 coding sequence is TGTGCCAGCAATCAAATTCCCGAAGAGACCCAGTACTTC. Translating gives CASNQIPEETQYF. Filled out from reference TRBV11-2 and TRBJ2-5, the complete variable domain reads EAGVAQSPRYKIIEKRQSVAFWCNPISGHATLYWYQQILGQGPKLLIQFQNNGVVDDSQLPKDRFSAERLKGVDSTLKIQPAKLEDSAVYLCASNQIPEETQYFGPGTRLLVL.

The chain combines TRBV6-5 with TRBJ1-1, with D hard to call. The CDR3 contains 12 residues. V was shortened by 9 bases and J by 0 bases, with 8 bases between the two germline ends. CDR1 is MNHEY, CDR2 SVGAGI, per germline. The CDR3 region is CASSKMNTEAFF. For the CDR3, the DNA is TGTGCCAGTTCGAAGATGAACACTGAAGCTTTCTTT.

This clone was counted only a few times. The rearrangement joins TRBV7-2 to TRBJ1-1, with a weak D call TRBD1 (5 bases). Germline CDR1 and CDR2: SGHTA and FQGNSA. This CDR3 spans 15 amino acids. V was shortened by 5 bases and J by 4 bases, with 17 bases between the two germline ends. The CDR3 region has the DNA TGTGCCAGCAGCCCACAGGTCGGTCAGACCACTGAAGCTTTCTTT. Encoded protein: CASSPQVGQTTEAFF.

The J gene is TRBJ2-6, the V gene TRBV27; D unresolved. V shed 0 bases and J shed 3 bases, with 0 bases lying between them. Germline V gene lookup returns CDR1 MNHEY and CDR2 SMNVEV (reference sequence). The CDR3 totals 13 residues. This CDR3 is CASSLSGANVLTF. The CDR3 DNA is TGTGCCAGCAGTTTATCTGGGGCCAACGTCCTGACTTTC.

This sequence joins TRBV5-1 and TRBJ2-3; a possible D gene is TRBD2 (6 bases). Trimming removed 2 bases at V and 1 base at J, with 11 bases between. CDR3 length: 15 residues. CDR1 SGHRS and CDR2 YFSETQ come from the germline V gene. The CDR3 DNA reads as TGCGCCAGCAGCTTCCGGGAGCCACGCACAGATACGCAGTATTTT. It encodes CASSFREPRTDTQYF. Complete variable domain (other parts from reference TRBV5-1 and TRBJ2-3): KAGVTQTPRYLIKTRGQQVTLSCSPISGHRSVSWYQQTPGQGLQFLFEYFSETQRNKGNFPGRFSGRQFSNSRSEMNVSTLELGDSALYLCASSFREPRTDTQYFGPGTRLTVL.

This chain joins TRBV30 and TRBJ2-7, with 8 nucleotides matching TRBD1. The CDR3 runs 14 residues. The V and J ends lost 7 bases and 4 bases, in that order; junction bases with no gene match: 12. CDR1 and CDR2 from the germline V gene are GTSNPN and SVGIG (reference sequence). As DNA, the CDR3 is TGTGCCTCGACGTACGACAGGGGCATTTACGAGCAGTACTTC. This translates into CASTYDRGIYEQYF.

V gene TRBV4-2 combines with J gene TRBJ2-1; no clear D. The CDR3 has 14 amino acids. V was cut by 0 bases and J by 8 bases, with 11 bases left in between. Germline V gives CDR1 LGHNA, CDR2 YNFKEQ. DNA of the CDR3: TGTGCCAGCAGCCAAGATGGGTTAAGAGATGAGCAGTTCTTC. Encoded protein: CASSQDGLRDEQFF.

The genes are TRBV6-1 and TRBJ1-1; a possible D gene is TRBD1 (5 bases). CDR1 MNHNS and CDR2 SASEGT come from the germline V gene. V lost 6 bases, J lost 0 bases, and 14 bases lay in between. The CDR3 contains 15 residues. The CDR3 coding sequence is TGTGCCAGCAGCCGCGGCGGGGGGGTGAACACTGAAGCTTTCTTT. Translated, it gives CASSRGGGVNTEAFF.

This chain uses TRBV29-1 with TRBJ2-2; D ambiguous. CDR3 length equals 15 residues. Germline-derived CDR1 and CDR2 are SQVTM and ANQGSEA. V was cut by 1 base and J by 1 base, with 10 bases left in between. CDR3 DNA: TGCAGCGTTGAAGCCGCGGAGCGGAACACCGGGGAGCTGTTTTTT. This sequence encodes CSVEAAERNTGELFF.

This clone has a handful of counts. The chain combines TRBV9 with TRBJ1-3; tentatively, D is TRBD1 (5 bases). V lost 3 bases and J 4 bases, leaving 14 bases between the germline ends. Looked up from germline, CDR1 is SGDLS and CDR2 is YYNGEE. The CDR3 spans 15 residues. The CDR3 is CASSEHSGLGNTIYF. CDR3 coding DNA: TGTGCCAGCAGCGAACATTCAGGGCTCGGAAACACCATATATTTT. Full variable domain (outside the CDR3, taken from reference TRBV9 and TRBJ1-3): DSGVTQTPKHLITATGQRVTLRCSPRSGDLSVYWYQQSLDQGLQFLIQYYNGEERAKGNILERFSAQQFPDLHSELNLSSLELGDSALYFCASSEHSGLGNTIYFGEGSWLTVV.